The source of this TCR beta chain is a study of T cells in Graves' hyperthyroidism and ophthalmopathy. Overall study results and limits: It was a median around 6 months before onset that the model predicted ophthalmopathy.

This clonotype has a count of ten or more. Its specificity is not known. For the diagnoses, clinical symptoms, serum thyroxine and TRAb, thyroid ultrasound and orbital computed tomography were used. The CDR3 contains 16 residues. Trimming cost V 9 bases and J 8 bases, with 27 bases left between them. CDR1 is SGHTS and CDR2 is YDEGEE in the germline V gene. The CDR3 regions of TCR beta were amplified from RNA transcripts. The HTBI primer set served for first-round RT-PCR of the TCR CDR3. TCRdb re-called the multiplex PCR reads through MiXCR, storing one row per CDR3 protein. The profile shows hundreds of thousands of distinct CDR3 sequences, approximately 14% of them singletons.

This receptor was taken from a woman between 18 and 30 years old with Graves' hyperthyroidism. The rearrangement uses TRBV5-8 and TRBJ2-1; D possibly uses TRBD1 or TRBD2 (6 bases each). The sample comprised blood. CDR3 amino acids: CANQRRGRMAWDEQFF. CDR3 nucleotides: TGTGCCAACCAAAGAAGGGGGAGGATGGCCTGGGATGAGCAGTTCTTC.